The source of this TCR beta chain is a study of blood T cell repertoires in COVID-19. The overall study: Sites in the United States, Italy and Spain provided acute and convalescent COVID-19 samples. Nucleic acid was either cDNA or gDNA, and it came from T cells, B-cell-depleted T cells, or PBMCs.

Per the original methods: The authors estimated nucleated cell counts from reference gene primer amplification. Data came from immunoSEQ multiplex PCR; TCRdb stores just in-frame clones and leaves some out. That table is the source of V, J and clone size, and D and trimming were worked out from the DNA. The table shows 100,000 or so clones, with about 90% occurring only once. The sample consisted of peripheral blood. The TCR originated in a man in his fifties with active COVID-19.

DNA for the CDR3: TGTGCCAGCTCAGTCACAGGAAACTCCTACGAGCAGTACTTC. Amino acid sequence: CASSVTGNSYEQYF. V and J are TRBV18 and TRBJ2-7; D perhaps matches TRBD1 (5 bases). CDR3 length: 14 amino acids. Germline CDR1 and CDR2: KGHSH and LQKENI. The V gene lost 5 bases and the J gene lost 0 bases, with 11 bases spanning the gap.